Shown below are 13 T cell receptor beta chains from a single sample sequenced in a study of cytomegalovirus exposure and HLA in healthy donors. PCR was performed using 60 Vbeta and 13 Jbeta primers. Sequenced by immunoSEQ multiplex PCR; TCRdb stores in-frame clones only, minus some. In the table there are approximately 89,000 clones, around four fifths of which are singletons. Sequenced: PBMCs. These receptors were obtained from a man aged 25-40 years in good health and CMV-seropositive.

This clone was counted between two and nine times. V and J are TRBV30 and TRBJ1-1, with a weak D call TRBD1 (6 bases). The CDR3 runs 14 residues. V was shortened by 3 bases and J by 1 base, with 12 bases between the two germline ends. Germline-derived CDR1 and CDR2 are GTSNPN and SVGIG (reference sequence). The CDR3 region is CAWRLQGRNTEAFF. Here the CDR3 DNA reads TGTGCCTGGAGGCTACAGGGCCGGAACACTGAAGCTTTCTTT.

The chain joins TRBV28 to TRBJ2-2; TRBD1 matches at 9 bases. With 3 bases clipped from V and 1 base from J, the junction kept 9 bases outside the gene matches. This CDR3 is built from 18 residues. Germline V CDR1 and CDR2: MDHEN, SYDVKM. CDR3 residues: CASSFEILGQGNTGELFF. The CDR3 DNA follows: TGTGCCAGCAGTTTCGAAATTTTGGGACAGGGGAACACCGGGGAGCTGTTTTTT. The variable domain in full, completed from reference TRBV28 and TRBJ2-2, reads DVKVTQSSRYLVKRTGEKVFLECVQDMDHENMFWYRQDPGLGLRLIYFSYDVKMKEKGDIPEGYSVSREKKERFSLILESASTNQTSMYLCASSFEILGQGNTGELFFGEGSRLTVL.

The rearrangement uses TRBV19 and TRBJ1-4; possibly TRBD1 for D (5 bases). V lost 5 bases to trimming and J lost 8 bases, with 18 bases between them. The CDR3 is 15 residues long. The germline V gene encodes CDR1 LNHDA and CDR2 SQIVND (reference sequence). The CDR3 DNA follows: TGTGCCAGTAGTGCCCTGACAGTTAACTCGGAAAAACTGTTTTTT. Protein sequence: CASSALTVNSEKLFF.

Only one count was recorded for this clone. CDR3 protein: CARGLQGATYEQYF. DNA of the CDR3: TGTGCCAGGGGGCTACAGGGGGCAACCTACGAGCAGTACTTC. The chain uses TRBV2 and TRBJ2-7, with TRBD1 matching over 9 bases. Per germline, CDR1 SNHLY and CDR2 FYNNEI. This CDR3 has 14 amino acids. The J segment lost 2 bases and the V segment lost 9 bases, leaving 8 bases of the junction unmatched.

This sequence joins TRBV18 and TRBJ2-3; 7 bases align to TRBD1. CDR1 is KGHSH and CDR2 is LQKENI in the germline V gene. The CDR3 contains 15 residues. Trimming cost V 3 bases and J 0 bases; bases outside gene matches: 3. The CDR3 here is CASSPGTASTDTQYF. The CDR3 nucleotides are TGTGCCAGCTCACCCGGGACAGCAAGCACAGATACGCAGTATTTT.

The chain carries TRBV7-8 and TRBJ2-1; 9 positions agree with TRBD2. CDR1 and CDR2 from the germline V gene are SGHVS and FQNEAQ. Trimming cost V 5 bases and J 9 bases; bases outside gene matches: 14. This CDR3 region has 16 residues. The CDR3 sequence is CASSDGQRGVFAEQFF. CDR3 bases: TGTGCCAGCAGCGACGGCCAGCGGGGGGTCTTCGCTGAGCAGTTCTTC. Full variable domain (missing parts from reference TRBV7-8 and TRBJ2-1): GAGVSQSPRYKVAKRGQDVALRCDPISGHVSLFWYQQALGQGPEFLTYFQNEAQLDKSGLPSDRFFAERPEGSVSTLKIQRTQQEDSAVYLCASSDGQRGVFAEQFFGPGTRLTVL.

The chain combines TRBV2 with TRBJ1-6; 7 bases map to TRBD1. The CDR3 sequence is 15 residues long. V shed 5 bases, J shed 9 bases, and the junction held 10 bases outside the gene matches. Germline loops: CDR1 SNHLY, CDR2 FYNNEI. The CDR3 DNA follows: TGTGCCAGCAGTCTCGGCGGAGGGGGCATTTCACCCCTCCACTTT. It yields the protein CASSLGGGGISPLHF.

The chain recombines TRBV29-1 with TRBJ2-7, with TRBD1 identical over 10 bases. CDR1 is SQVTM and CDR2 is ANQGSEA in the germline V gene. This CDR3 is built from 17 residues. Trimming cost V 8 bases and J 0 bases; bases outside gene matches: 16. The CDR3 reads CSPAGTGASPSSYEQYF. The CDR3 coding sequence is TGCAGCCCAGCCGGGACAGGGGCCTCTCCGAGCTCCTACGAGCAGTACTTC.

This clone was counted only a few times. Other DNA sequences in this sample translate to the same CDR3. The chain is built from TRBV29-1 and TRBJ2-5; no reliable D call. V gave up 4 bases and J gave up 3 bases, with 9 bases separating them. The CDR3 loop spans 12 amino acids. In germline, CDR1 is SQVTM, CDR2 ANQGSEA. The CDR3 bases are TGCAGCGTTGCCGTGGCGGAAGAGACCCAGTACTTC. This sequence encodes CSVAVAEETQYF.

The V and J genes are TRBV4-1 and TRBJ2-1; D is uncertain. This CDR3 comprises 14 residues. Germline CDR1 MGHRA, CDR2 YSYEKL. V gave up 1 base and J gave up 4 bases, with 8 bases separating them. Here the CDR3 reads CASSQVELYNEQFF. The CDR3 coding sequence is TGCGCCAGCAGCCAAGTTGAACTTTACAATGAGCAGTTCTTC.

This CDR3 reads CASSAQGDTQYF. The CDR3 DNA follows: TGCGCCAGCAGCGCACAGGGGGATACGCAGTATTTT. The gene calls are TRBV5-1 and TRBJ2-3, with 7 positions matching TRBD1. This CDR3 region has 12 residues. V trimming: 4 bases; J trimming: 6 bases; junction bases outside the gene matches: 2. Germline assignment: CDR1 SGHRS and CDR2 YFSETQ.

Only a few counts were recorded for this clone. V is TRBV7-9 and J is TRBJ1-1; D is ambiguous. This CDR3 is built from 13 residues. The V end was cut by 5 bases, the J end by 4 bases, with 11 bases between. Germline values: CDR1 SEHNR, CDR2 FQNEAQ (reference sequence). In nucleotides, the CDR3 is TGTGCCAGCAGCACCCGGGGTGGCACTGAAGCTTTCTTT. Translating it yields CASSTRGGTEAFF.

This chain joins TRBV13 and TRBJ1-2, with TRBD1 matching 10 bases. Germline V gene lookup returns CDR1 PRHDT and CDR2 FYEKMQ (reference sequence). The CDR3 runs to 16 residues. V dropped 6 bases and J dropped 6; count of bases not matched to a gene: 13. CDR3 bases: TGTGCCAGCAGACGACAGGGGGCGGGGGCGGGGGATGGCTACACCTTC. Its protein is CASRRQGAGAGDGYTF.